These T cell receptor beta chains were read from a single sample in a study of T cell repertoires in cytomegalovirus infection. Via MiXCR, TCRdb re-called the reads, giving one row per CDR3 protein. This sample has 560,000 or so distinct CDR3 sequences; approximately 17% occur once, and the top ten carry roughly a quarter. The sequenced sample consisted of CD8+ T cells from PBMCs. The source of these receptors is a human donor in good health (CMV status not recorded). Some clones in this sample may be carry-over from other donors' samples. Each CDR3 is given with its conserved first and last residue. The D gene is left open where the match is weak. The size entry is marked missing in some rows and otherwise reads once, few, many or a size class.

d_call: .
clone_size: few
j_call: TRBJ2-2
v_call: TRBV6-5
cdr3_nt: TGTGCCAGCAGTTACCAGCGGCGAAACACCGGGGAGCTGTTTTTT
cdr3_aa: CASSYQRRNTGELFF

d_call: TRBD2
clone_size: .
j_call: TRBJ2-2
v_call: TRBV9
cdr3_nt: TGTGCCAGCAGCGTAGCCGGGACTAGCGGGAGAGGGGCCGGGGAGCTGTTTTTT
cdr3_aa: CASSVAGTSGRGAGELFF

d_call: .
clone_size: .
j_call: TRBJ2-1
v_call: TRBV4-1
cdr3_nt: TGCGCCAGCAGCCAAGAAGTTGGCCCCCGGGGGTTGCCCTTC
cdr3_aa: CASSQEVGPRGLPF

d_call: .
clone_size: few
j_call: TRBJ2-2
v_call: TRBV27
cdr3_nt: TGTGCCAGCAGTTTATCCGCATCTCGGGGGACCGGGGAGCTGTTTTTT
cdr3_aa: CASSLSASRGTGELFF

d_call: TRBD2
clone_size: many
j_call: TRBJ2-7
v_call: TRBV6-4
cdr3_nt: TGTGCCAGCAGTGACTCCCGGGAGGACCGGAGCTCCTACGAGCAGTACTTC
cdr3_aa: CASSDSREDRSSYEQYF

d_call: .
clone_size: few
j_call: TRBJ2-5
v_call: TRBV20-1
cdr3_nt: TGCAGTGCTAGCACCAACAGGGTTCAAGAGACCCAGTACTTC
cdr3_aa: CSASTNRVQETQYF

d_call: .
clone_size: many
j_call: TRBJ1-1
v_call: TRBV6-8
cdr3_nt: TGTGCCAGCATCAAGCCCCAGGGGCGAAGGAACACTGAAGCTTTCTTT
cdr3_aa: CASIKPQGRRNTEAFF

d_call: .
clone_size: few
j_call: TRBJ2-7
v_call: TRBV20-1
cdr3_nt: TGCAGTGCTAGAGAGTATTCGCTTCCGGGAAAACCTTACGAGCAGTACTTC
cdr3_aa: CSAREYSLPGKPYEQYF

d_call: .
clone_size: many
j_call: TRBJ2-5
v_call: TRBV6-6
cdr3_nt: TGTGCCAGCAGTTCCTTCGACAGGAACCGGGAAGAGACCCAGTACTTC
cdr3_aa: CASSSFDRNREETQYF

d_call: TRBD1
clone_size: .
j_call: TRBJ2-7
v_call: TRBV4-2
cdr3_nt: TGTGCCAGCAGCCGACAGGGATACGAGCAGTACTTC
cdr3_aa: CASSRQGYEQYF

d_call: .
clone_size: many
j_call: TRBJ2-7
v_call: TRBV19
cdr3_nt: TGTGCCAGTAGTACCGGACGGAGCTCCTACGAGCAGTACTTC
cdr3_aa: CASSTGRSSYEQYF

d_call: TRBD2
clone_size: .
j_call: TRBJ2-2
v_call: TRBV20-1
cdr3_nt: TGCAGTGCTAGAGACTCCTATAATAGGACTAGCGGGAGCCGTTTCACCGGGGAGCTGTTTTTT
cdr3_aa: CSARDSYNRTSGSRFTGELFF

d_call: .
clone_size: few
j_call: TRBJ1-2
v_call: TRBV6-1
cdr3_nt: TGTGCCAGCGGCAGGGCGGGCTACACCTTC
cdr3_aa: CASGRAGYTF

d_call: .
clone_size: .
j_call: TRBJ1-5
v_call: TRBV5-1
cdr3_nt: TGCGCCAGCAGCCCCGAGGCGGGAAATAGCAATCAGCCCCAGCATTTT
cdr3_aa: CASSPEAGNSNQPQHF

d_call: .
clone_size: many
j_call: TRBJ2-1
v_call: TRBV4-1
cdr3_nt: TGTGCCAGCAGCCAAGAACAGCGGAACAATGAGCAGTTCTTC
cdr3_aa: CASSQEQRNNEQFF

d_call: TRBD2
clone_size: .
j_call: TRBJ2-3
v_call: TRBV15
cdr3_nt: TGTGCCACCACCGCGGGGAGGGCTGCTCGGCGGGATACGCAGTATTTT
cdr3_aa: CATTAGRAARRDTQYF

d_call: .
clone_size: .
j_call: TRBJ2-3
v_call: TRBV28
cdr3_nt: TGTGCCAGCAGTAAACCGGGGTTATTAAGGGCAGATACGCAGTATTTT
cdr3_aa: CASSKPGLLRADTQYF

d_call: TRBD1
clone_size: many
j_call: TRBJ2-5
v_call: TRBV11-2
cdr3_nt: TGTGCCAGCAGCTTAACTAACCCGGGACAGGGAAAGACCCAGTACTTC
cdr3_aa: CASSLTNPGQGKTQYF

d_call: .
clone_size: .
j_call: TRBJ1-1
v_call: TRBV15
cdr3_nt: TGTGCCACCAGCGTCGACCTTGGGACCACTGAAGCTTTCTTT
cdr3_aa: CATSVDLGTTEAFF

d_call: TRBD2
clone_size: many
j_call: TRBJ2-5
v_call: TRBV11-1
cdr3_nt: TGTGCCAGCAGCTCCTTAGCGGGGCCCGAAGAGACCCAGTACTTC
cdr3_aa: CASSSLAGPEETQYF